This TCR beta chain came from a study of shared clonotypes between healthy human individuals. Naive-designated CD8 cells lacked CD45RO, were positively enriched for CCR7, and omitted terminally differentiated effector memory CD45RA+ cells. Samples underwent the assay at deep level. The repertoire was sequenced with immunoSEQ multiplex PCR; TCRdb's copy has only in-frame clones and lacks some. The sample has 650,000 to 800,000 clones, about 91% seen once. Germline V gene data show CDR1 as SGHTA and CDR2 as FQGNSA. This CDR3 region has 14 residues. The V segment lost 8 bases and the J segment 2 bases; nucleotides outside the gene matches: 3.

This receptor was obtained from a man aged 30 to 45 in good health. Material for sequencing was naive CD8+ T cells sorted from blood. This chain uses TRBV7-2 with TRBJ2-1, with TRBD2 identical over 10 bases. CDR3 loop: CASEGLATYNEQFF. The CDR3 region has the DNA TGTGCCAGCGAGGGACTAGCGACCTACAATGAGCAGTTCTTC.